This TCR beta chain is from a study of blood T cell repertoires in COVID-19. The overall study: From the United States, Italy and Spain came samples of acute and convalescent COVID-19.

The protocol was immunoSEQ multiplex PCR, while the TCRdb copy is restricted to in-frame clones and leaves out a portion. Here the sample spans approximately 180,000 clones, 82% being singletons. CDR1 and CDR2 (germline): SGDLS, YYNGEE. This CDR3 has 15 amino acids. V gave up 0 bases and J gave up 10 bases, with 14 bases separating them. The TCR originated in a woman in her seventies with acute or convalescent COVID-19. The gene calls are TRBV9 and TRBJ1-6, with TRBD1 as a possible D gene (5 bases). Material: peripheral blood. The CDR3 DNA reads TGTGCCAGCAGCGTAGATTTTGACAGTGGGTCACCCCTCCACTTT. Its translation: CASSVDFDSGSPLHF.